These 5 T cell receptor beta chains were sequenced from one sample in a study of cytomegalovirus exposure and HLA in healthy donors. PCR employed 60 Vbeta and 13 Jbeta primers. Clones were read by immunoSEQ multiplex PCR, and TCRdb kept only the in-frame ones, dropping some. The sample records about 200,000 clones, around 80% being singletons. The sample comprised PBMCs. The source is a woman younger than 35 in good health and CMV-seronegative.

The chain combines TRBV21-1 with TRBJ2-3; TRBD1 is the table's D call and was not checked against the DNA. TRBV21-1 constitutes a pseudogene. This CDR3 contains 16 residues. The CDR3 DNA follows: TGTGCCAGCAGAAAGGATGGACAGGTTAGCACAGATACGCAGTATTTT. It specifies CASRKDGQVSTDTQYF.

The rearrangement joins TRBV7-2 to TRBJ1-3; possibly TRBD1 for D (6 bases). V lost 6 bases and J lost 3, with 9 bases in between. From germline, CDR1 is SGHTA and CDR2 FQGNSA. The CDR3 consists of 13 residues. The CDR3 loop reads CASSWTVGNTIYF. In DNA, the CDR3 is TGTGCCAGCAGTTGGACAGTTGGAAACACCATATATTTT.

The V and J genes are TRBV5-1 and TRBJ2-7, with 8 bases aligning to TRBD2. J gave up 0 bases and V 4 bases, and 3 bases lay outside the gene matches. Germline CDR1 SGHRS, CDR2 YFSETQ. The CDR3 has 14 amino acids. The CDR3 DNA sequence: TGCGCCAGCAGCCCGGCGGGGGGCTCCTACGAGCAGTACTTC. Its protein is CASSPAGGSYEQYF. Drawing the rest from reference TRBV5-1 and TRBJ2-7, the complete variable domain is KAGVTQTPRYLIKTRGQQVTLSCSPISGHRSVSWYQQTPGQGLQFLFEYFSETQRNKGNFPGRFSGRQFSNSRSEMNVSTLELGDSALYLCASSPAGGSYEQYFGPGTRLTVT.

A few counts support this clone. The V and J genes are TRBV6-5 and TRBJ2-2, with 10 bases matching TRBD1. The junction had 6 bases not matched to a gene; V was cut back by 7 bases and J by 7 bases. The CDR3 length is 14 residues. Per the germline V gene, CDR1 is MNHEY and CDR2 is SVGAGI. CDR3 DNA: TGTGCCAGCATGGGACAGGGGAGGAACGGGGAGCTGTTTTTT. Translation gives CASMGQGRNGELFF.

This clone appeared once. J is TRBJ2-7 and V is TRBV6-5; perhaps TRBD2 as D (7 bases). The CDR3 runs 14 residues. The germline V gene has CDR1 MNHEY and CDR2 SVGAGI. V was cut by 2 bases and J by 2 bases, with 10 bases left in between. The CDR3 nucleotides are TGTGCCAGCAGTTACGGGGGGGGCACCTACGAGCAGTACTTC. It specifies CASSYGGGTYEQYF.